This TCR beta chain derives from a study of molecular identifiers for immune sequencing clone quantification. Study outcomes and limitations: Detectable among approximately 930,000 naive cells, according to reports, was Jurkat TCR RNA spiked in from one cell. Clones of above 20 RNA copies carried over 99% of effector molecules; in naive cells they carried under 1%.

Germline V gene data show CDR1 as MNHEY and CDR2 as SMNVEV (reference sequence). The CDR3 is made up of 14 amino acids. Trimming removed 5 bases at V and 1 base at J, with 11 bases between. Remarks on this clonotype: The antigen is not known.

MiXCR, applied by TCRdb to the PCR reads, yields one record per CDR3 protein. The sample yields under 100,000 distinct CDR3 sequences, approximately 23% seen once. Sorting defined naive CD8 T cells as CD8+CD4-CCR7+CD45RA+. This chain connects TRBV27 to TRBJ2-5; no firm D call. The receptor's source is a human donor in good health. Some libraries in this study had Jurkat cell RNA spiked in. Sequencing was carried out using naive CD8+ T cells from blood, with Jurkat cell RNA spiked in. Indicated subset: FACS-sorted CD8+CD4-CCR7+CD45RA+ naive T cells. CDR3 amino acids: CASSPRWSQETQYF. In DNA, the CDR3 is TGTGCCAGCAGTCCCAGGTGGTCCCAAGAGACCCAGTACTTC.